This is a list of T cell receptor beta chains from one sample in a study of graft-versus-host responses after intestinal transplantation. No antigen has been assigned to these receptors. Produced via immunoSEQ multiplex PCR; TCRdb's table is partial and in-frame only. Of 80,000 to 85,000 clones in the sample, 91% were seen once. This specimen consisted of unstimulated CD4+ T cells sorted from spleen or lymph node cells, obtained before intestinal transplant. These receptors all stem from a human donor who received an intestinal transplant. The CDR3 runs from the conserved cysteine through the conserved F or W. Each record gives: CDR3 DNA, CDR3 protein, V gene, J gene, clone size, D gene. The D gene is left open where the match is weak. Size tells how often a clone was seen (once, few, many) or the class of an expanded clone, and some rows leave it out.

TGTGCCAGCGCGAACAGGGTTTACACTGAAGCTTTCTTT	CASANRVYTEAFF	TRBV27	TRBJ1-1	NA	NA
TGCGCCAGCAGTCCCCTCAGGGGGCAGGGAGAGACCCAGTACTTC	CASSPLRGQGETQYF	TRBV5-1	TRBJ2-5	NA	TRBD1
TGTGCCAGCAGCTTAGGGGGGCTCATAGTTGAGACCCAGTACTTC	CASSLGGLIVETQYF	TRBV7-2	TRBJ2-5	NA	NA
TGCGCCAGCAGCCAAGGCGGCGGGGTGATGAACACTGAAGCTTTCTTT	CASSQGGGVMNTEAFF	TRBV5-1	TRBJ1-1	NA	NA
TGTGCCAGCAGCCAAGCTAGCGGGGGGCCCCGGGGGACCCAGTACTTC	CASSQASGGPRGTQYF	TRBV14	TRBJ2-5	NA	TRBD2
TGTGCCAGCAGTTACAGGGGACAGGGTCTGTTTTTT	CASSYRGQGLFF	TRBV6-5	TRBJ2-2	few	TRBD1
TGTGCCAGCAGCCCCCATAGGGGACCGGGACAGGAGACCTACGAGCAGTACTTC	CASSPHRGPGQETYEQYF	TRBV7-2	TRBJ2-7	NA	TRBD1
TGCGCCAGCAGCTCGTTAACTTCGACCGGGGAGCTGTTTTTT	CASSSLTSTGELFF	TRBV5-1	TRBJ2-2	NA	NA
TGCGCCAGCAGCCAAGACTTGACAGGAAACACTGAAGCTTTCTTT	CASSQDLTGNTEAFF	TRBV4-3	TRBJ1-1	NA	NA
TGTGCCAGCAGCCCTACGGGGACAGGTGAATTCTACACCTTC	CASSPTGTGEFYTF	TRBV28	TRBJ1-2	NA	TRBD1
TGTGCCAGCAGCCAGGGGGAGACCCAGTACTTC	CASSQGETQYF	TRBV6-5	TRBJ2-5	NA	NA
TGTGCCAGCTCGGAAGGGGATCTTGGCTACACCTTC	CASSEGDLGYTF	TRBV6-6	TRBJ1-2	NA	NA
TGCAGCGTTGAAAGGGGGCTACTGACTGAAGCTTTCTTT	CSVERGLLTEAFF	TRBV29-1	TRBJ1-1	once	TRBD1
TGTGCCAGCAGGTCGGACAGCTACACCGGGGAGCTGTTTTTT	CASRSDSYTGELFF	TRBV7-2	TRBJ2-2	NA	NA
TGCAGCGTTCCCACACAGCTGAACACTGAAGCTTTCTTT	CSVPTQLNTEAFF	TRBV29-1	TRBJ1-1	NA	NA
TGCGCCAGCAGCCAAGTCAACAGGGGAGTCACCTTTGCCCTCTGCGAGCAGTACTTC	CASSQVNRGVTFALCEQYF	TRBV4-1	TRBJ2-7	NA	TRBD1
TGTGCCAGCAGCTATAAAAGGGACTGGAGAGGATCACCCCTCCACTTT	CASSYKRDWRGSPLHF	TRBV7-2	TRBJ1-6	NA	NA
TGTGCCAGCAGCGTACAACAGACGTTCTCCGAGCAGTACTTC	CASSVQQTFSEQYF	TRBV9	TRBJ2-7	NA	NA
TGTGCCAGCAGGCCTCTACTCGATTCCTACGAGCAGTACTTC	CASRPLLDSYEQYF	TRBV6-1	TRBJ2-7	NA	NA
TGTGCCAGTACCTGGGCCCGTAATCAGCCCCAGCATTTT	CASTWARNQPQHF	TRBV19	TRBJ1-5	NA	NA
TGTGCCAGCAGCTTGAGGGACACCTTTAGCAATCAGCCCCAGCATTTT	CASSLRDTFSNQPQHF	TRBV5-8	TRBJ1-5	once	NA
TGCAGCGTTCCCGGGACAGGAGGCTATGGCTACACCTTC	CSVPGTGGYGYTF	TRBV29-1	TRBJ1-2	once	TRBD1
TGTGCCAGCAGTGAACGACAGTCATCTGGCTACACCTTC	CASSERQSSGYTF	TRBV6-1	TRBJ1-2	few	NA
TGTGCCAGTATCGGACTCCAGGGGTCCGGGGCCAACGTCCTGACTTTC	CASIGLQGSGANVLTF	TRBV19	TRBJ2-6	NA	NA
TGTGCCAGCAGCTCCAGCCGGGACAGGAGCTCCTACGAGCAGTACTTC	CASSSSRDRSSYEQYF	TRBV7-9	TRBJ2-7	NA	TRBD1
TGTGCCAGCAGATTAAGCCGGGACAAAAACTATGGCTACACCTTC	CASRLSRDKNYGYTF	TRBV7-2	TRBJ1-2	NA	NA
TGCAGCGTCCTAGCGGGGCGGGGAGAGACCCAGTACTTC	CSVLAGRGETQYF	TRBV29-1	TRBJ2-5	NA	TRBD2
TGCGCCAGCAGCTTGGGTCGGGGGGACCCCATGTCCGAGCAGTACTTC	CASSLGRGDPMSEQYF	TRBV5-1	TRBJ2-7	NA	TRBD2
TGTGCCAGCAGTCCCAGGGGGAGCAATCAGCCCCAGCATTTT	CASSPRGSNQPQHF	TRBV2	TRBJ1-5	NA	TRBD1
TGTGCCAGCAGCTTAGCAGCTAGCGGGGCCACCCCTTCGAAGCAGTACTTC	CASSLAASGATPSKQYF	TRBV7-6	TRBJ2-7	NA	TRBD2
TGTGCCAGCAGCTACCCAGGGTTTCTGGGTGGGGAGCTGTTTTTT	CASSYPGFLGGELFF	TRBV7-2	TRBJ2-2	once	NA
TGTGCCAGCAAGAGCGGAATATGGGAGACCCAGTACTTC	CASKSGIWETQYF	TRBV2	TRBJ2-5	NA	NA
TGTGCCAGCAGTCTCCTGACAGGGGGCCGCGGCTACACCTTC	CASSLLTGGRGYTF	TRBV6-1	TRBJ1-2	NA	TRBD1
TGTGCCACCAGCATAGGACGGGATGGAGAGACCCAGTACTTC	CATSIGRDGETQYF	TRBV15	TRBJ2-5	NA	NA
TGTGCCAGCAGTTTAACAGGCGGTGGATACTACGAGCAGTACTTC	CASSLTGGGYYEQYF	TRBV7-2	TRBJ2-7	NA	NA
TGTGCCAGTAGTATAAGCCCCATGGGCGGGTCGACCTACGAGCAGTACTTC	CASSISPMGGSTYEQYF	TRBV19	TRBJ2-7	NA	NA
TGTGCCAGCAGAAGAGACAATTCCCCCTATGGCTACACCTTC	CASRRDNSPYGYTF	TRBV6-1	TRBJ1-2	NA	NA
TGTGCCAGCAGCAAAGAACATCGTCCTAGCACAGATACGCAGTATTTT	CASSKEHRPSTDTQYF	TRBV21-1	TRBJ2-3	NA	NA
TGTGCCAGCAGCTTCACAACCAGCGGATACAATGAGCAGTTCTTC	CASSFTTSGYNEQFF	TRBV7-9	TRBJ2-1	NA	NA
TGTGCCAGCAGGGACAGTACCCAGTCGGGCTATGGCTACACCTTC	CASRDSTQSGYGYTF	TRBV6-6	TRBJ1-2	NA	NA
TGTGCCAGCCAGAAGATTGGAGGCCCCCAAGAGACCCAGTACTTC	CASQKIGGPQETQYF	TRBV7-9	TRBJ2-5	NA	NA
TGTGCCAGCAGTGACCATGGACTAACAAGAACGAGCAATGAGCAGTTCTTC	CASSDHGLTRTSNEQFF	TRBV25-1	TRBJ2-1	NA	NA
TGTGCCAGCAGTTTAACGGGACAGGGTCACAATGAGCAGTTCTTC	CASSLTGQGHNEQFF	TRBV27	TRBJ2-1	once	TRBD1
TGTGCCAGCAGCCTCCGAGGAGGAGGGGACTATGGCTACACCTTC	CASSLRGGGDYGYTF	TRBV13	TRBJ1-2	NA	NA
TGTGCCAGCAGCCAAGTATGGGCGGGGTCTTTCACATATACGCAGTATTTT	CASSQVWAGSFTYTQYF	TRBV14	TRBJ2-3	NA	NA
TGTGCCAGCAGCTACCGGACAGGCACAGATACGCAGTATTTT	CASSYRTGTDTQYF	TRBV7-2	TRBJ2-3	NA	NA
TGTGCCAGCAGCTTAGGCAGGGGGCGCGATGGCTACACCTTC	CASSLGRGRDGYTF	TRBV7-8	TRBJ1-2	NA	TRBD1
TGTGCCAGTAGTCTCGGTAACTATGGCTACACCTTC	CASSLGNYGYTF	TRBV19	TRBJ1-2	NA	NA
TGTGCCAGTAGTATAGGCGGAGGAAACACCATATATTTT	CASSIGGGNTIYF	TRBV19	TRBJ1-3	NA	NA
TGTGCCAGTAGTACGGGACAGCAAGAGACCCAGTACTTC	CASSTGQQETQYF	TRBV19	TRBJ2-5	NA	TRBD1
TGCGCCAGCAGCCAAGATAGTTGGGACAGCTATGGCTACACCTTC	CASSQDSWDSYGYTF	TRBV4-3	TRBJ1-2	NA	TRBD1
TGTGCCAGCAGTGTGGCTAGCGGGGGGGCAAGTGAGACCCAGTACTTC	CASSVASGGASETQYF	TRBV2	TRBJ2-5	NA	TRBD2
TGCAGTGCTAGGGCGGGCCTTGAAGCTTTCTTT	CSARAGLEAFF	TRBV20-1	TRBJ1-1	NA	NA
TGTGCCAGCAGTTTCCCGGGCCGGGAAGGGCAAGCTTTCTTT	CASSFPGREGQAFF	TRBV25-1	TRBJ1-1	NA	NA
TGTGCCAGTAGTATAAATAGTGGCTACACCTTC	CASSINSGYTF	TRBV19	TRBJ1-2	once	NA